The clone carrying this T cell receptor beta chain was counted at least ten times. The data were taken from a study of Graves' ophthalmopathy and Graves' hyperthyroidism. Amplification of TCR beta CDR3 regions used RNA transcripts. Second-round multiplex PCR came after a first-round RT-PCR that employed HTBI primers. TCRdb re-analysed the multiplex PCR reads in MiXCR, keeping a single row per CDR3 protein. The sample includes some 350,000 distinct CDR3 sequences, roughly 17% seen only once; the top ten take roughly 2.4%. The sequence came from an adult woman with stable Graves' hyperthyroidism. Specimen: peripheral blood.

The CDR3 nucleotides read TGTGCCATCAGTGAGTCGAGGGATCAGCCCCAGCATTTT. Its protein product is CAISESRDQPQHF. The chain links TRBV10-3 to TRBJ1-5; D not certain. CDR1 and CDR2 from the germline V gene are ENHRY and SYGVKD. Trimming stripped 0 bases from V and 5 bases from J, with 5 bases between. This CDR3 has 13 amino acids.